The next 28 T cell receptor beta chains were all read from a single sample in a study of CD8+ T cells in alopecia areata. RNA was isolated and reverse transcribed to cDNA, the sequencing template. Sequenced by immunoSEQ multiplex PCR; TCRdb stores in-frame clones only, minus some. Seen here are 150,000 to 180,000 clones, about 50% observed once, and the top ten hold just under 20%. The sample consisted of CD8+ T cells sorted from blood, taken at week 0. The receptors shown here come from a human donor with alopecia areata.

This clone occurred a few times. V gene TRBV16 combines with J gene TRBJ2-7; no clear D. Deletions cut 4 bases from V and 2 bases from J, with 9 bases between. The germline V gene has CDR1 KGHSY and CDR2 FQNENV. The CDR3 is made up of 13 amino acids. CDR3: CASSPSQPYEQYF. DNA of the CDR3: TGTGCCAGCAGCCCGAGTCAGCCCTACGAGCAGTACTTC.

V gene TRBV7-6 combines with J gene TRBJ2-7; D is unclear. V lost 1 base and J lost 6, with 10 bases in between. The CDR3 spans 13 residues. CDR1 and CDR2 (germline): SGHVS, FNYEAQ. The CDR3 DNA sequence: TGTGCCAGCAGCTTAGGGGAATCCGGCGAGCAGTACTTC. It codes for CASSLGESGEQYF. Combining the CDR3 with reference TRBV7-6 and TRBJ2-7 gives the whole variable domain GAGVSQSPRYKVTKRGQDVALRCDPISGHVSLYWYRQALGQGPEFLTYFNYEAQQDKSGLPNDRFSAERPEGSISTLTIQRTEQRDSAMYRCASSLGESGEQYFGPGTRLTVT.

V gene TRBV6-5 combines with J gene TRBJ2-6, with D maybe TRBD1 (6 bases). The V gene's germline CDR1 is MNHEY and CDR2 SVGAGI. The CDR3 consists of 14 residues. The V and J ends lost 4 bases and 4 bases respectively, with 8 bases between them. CDR3 bases: TGTGCCAGCAGTTCAGGGGCAGGGGCCAACGTCCTGACTTTC. Its translation: CASSSGAGANVLTF.

The chain recombines TRBV13 with TRBJ2-5; 11 bases agree with TRBD2. CDR3 length: 16 amino acids. Looked up from germline, CDR1 is PRHDT and CDR2 is FYEKMQ (reference sequence). V lost 3 bases and J lost 1; bases outside the gene matches: 4. The CDR3 DNA is TGTGCCAGCAGCTTCCGACTAGCGGGGTCCCAAGAGACCCAGTACTTC. Encoded protein: CASSFRLAGSQETQYF. Based on the CDR3 plus reference TRBV13 and TRBJ2-5, the full variable domain is AAGVIQSPRHLIKEKRETATLKCYPIPRHDTVYWYQQGPGQDPQFLISFYEKMQSDKGSIPDRFSAQQFSDYHSELNMSSLELGDSALYFCASSFRLAGSQETQYFGPGTRLLVL.

The chain joins TRBV13 to TRBJ2-7; D remains unclear. Germline CDR1 and CDR2: PRHDT and FYEKMQ (reference sequence). There are 13 residues in the CDR3. Trimming shortened V by 4 bases and J by 4 bases, and 11 bases separated the two germline ends. The DNA for the CDR3 is TGTGCCAGCAGCTCCTCCCTTATGTACGAGCAGTACTTC. As protein: CASSSSLMYEQYF.

The V gene is TRBV11-2, the J gene TRBJ2-1; 9 nucleotides line up with TRBD2. Germline V gene sequence: CDR1 SGHAT, CDR2 FQNNGV. J lost 9 bases, V lost 1 base, and 7 bases had no gene match. The CDR3 spans 15 residues. The CDR3 loop is CASSLGSGGPVEQFF. The CDR3 coding sequence is TGTGCCAGCAGCTTAGGTAGCGGGGGACCGGTTGAGCAGTTCTTC.

The CDR3 bases are TGTGCCTGGGCCATGACAGTTAGGAACACTGAAGCTTTCTTT. Protein sequence: CAWAMTVRNTEAFF. The chain carries TRBV30 and TRBJ1-1, with D possibly TRBD1 on 5 matching bases. V was shortened by 5 bases and J by 1 base, with 14 bases between the two germline ends. The CDR3 contains 14 residues. Looked up from germline, CDR1 is GTSNPN and CDR2 is SVGIG (reference sequence).

V and J are TRBV7-9 and TRBJ1-1, with D perhaps matching TRBD1 (5 bases). V shed 11 bases and J shed 6 bases, with 28 bases lying between them. This CDR3 is 16 amino acids long. Per germline, CDR1 SEHNR and CDR2 FQNEAQ (reference sequence). The CDR3 nucleotides are TGTGCCTCCGAGGCGAGGGGCCCCAAGGGCAGGGCTGAAGCTTTCTTT. Its translation: CASEARGPKGRAEAFF.

The DNA for the CDR3 is TGTGCCAGCGTTTTTGACAGTGCGGGGAACACTGAAGCTTTCTTT. Protein sequence: CASVFDSAGNTEAFF. The chain has TRBV6-5 and TRBJ1-1, with D possibly being TRBD1 (5 bases). CDR1 and CDR2 from the germline V gene are MNHEY and SVGAGI. V was trimmed by 8 bases and J by 1 base, leaving 17 bases between them. The CDR3 is made up of 15 amino acids.

The chain uses TRBV29-1 and TRBJ2-5, with D hard to call. V was pared by 1 base and J by 5 bases, with 14 bases between. Germline assignment: CDR1 SQVTM and CDR2 ANQGSEA. There are 14 residues in the CDR3. This CDR3 reads CSVEVSGGPETQYF. CDR3 bases: TGCAGCGTTGAAGTCTCGGGCGGACCGGAGACCCAGTACTTC.

V gene TRBV4-3 combines with J gene TRBJ1-4, with D possibly TRBD1 on 5 matching bases. V lost 0 bases and J lost 5, with 13 bases in between. The V gene's germline CDR1 is LGHNA and CDR2 YSLEER. The CDR3 totals 16 residues. Here the CDR3 DNA reads TGCGCCAGCAGCCAAGATAGGTCGGGGCGAAATGAAAAACTGTTTTTT. This gives the protein CASSQDRSGRNEKLFF.

This chain joins TRBV30 and TRBJ2-1; possibly TRBD1 for D (6 bases). CDR3 length: 15 amino acids. Germline CDR1 and CDR2: GTSNPN and SVGIG (reference sequence). Trimming left V 0 bases short and J 1 base short, with 10 bases between. The CDR3 region is CAWSVGGASYNEQFF. The CDR3 region has the DNA TGTGCCTGGAGTGTTGGGGGCGCGTCCTACAATGAGCAGTTCTTC.

This clone has more than one count but fewer than ten. The sample has other DNA sequences that encode this CDR3 too. The J gene is TRBJ2-7, the V gene TRBV29-1, with TRBD2 matching 8 bases. V gave up 6 bases and J gave up 2 bases; unmatched junction bases: 6. Germline V lookup: CDR1 SQVTM, CDR2 ANQGSEA. The CDR3 has 13 residues. This CDR3 is CSVAGGGTYEQYF. The CDR3 DNA reads as TGCAGCGTCGCCGGCGGGGGGACCTACGAGCAGTACTTC.

V and J are TRBV7-9 and TRBJ1-2; D is undetermined. The CDR3 runs 14 residues. The germline gives CDR1 SEHNR, CDR2 FQNEAQ (reference sequence). V lost 5 bases and J 4 bases, leaving 14 bases between the germline ends. The CDR3 DNA follows: TGTGCCAGCAGCCCCCGGACGGAGGGCTATGGCTACACCTTC. This sequence encodes CASSPRTEGYGYTF.

The chain has TRBV2 and TRBJ1-5; D gene uncertain. The CDR3 totals 14 residues. CDR1 is SNHLY and CDR2 is FYNNEI in the germline V gene. Between the trimmed V and J ends, which lost 6 bases and 10 bases, there was a span of 19 bases. The DNA for the CDR3 is TGTGCCAGCAGCCAAGACCGACCCATTTCCCCCCAGCATTTT. This sequence encodes CASSQDRPISPQHF.

The gene calls are TRBV19 and TRBJ2-1; no firm D call. Germline-derived CDR1 and CDR2 are LNHDA and SQIVND (reference sequence). The CDR3 is 16 amino acids. Trimming took off 3 bases at V and 3 bases at J, with 15 bases between the two ends. The CDR3 nucleotides are TGTGCCAGTAGTATTTCCGCGACGCCAGGCTACAATGAGCAGTTCTTC. It yields the protein CASSISATPGYNEQFF.

The rearrangement joins TRBV2 to TRBJ2-4, with a weak D call TRBD2 (5 bases). V lost 3 bases, J lost 0 bases, and 6 bases lay in between. This CDR3 region has 14 residues. From germline, CDR1 is SNHLY and CDR2 FYNNEI. The CDR3 here is CASSEEVAKNIQYF. The CDR3 bases are TGTGCCAGCAGTGAGGAGGTAGCCAAAAACATTCAGTACTTC.

J is TRBJ2-3 and V is TRBV5-6, with 8 bases that match TRBD2. The V gene's germline CDR1 is SGHDT and CDR2 YYEEEE. Trimming cost V 0 bases and J 0 bases; bases outside gene matches: 3. This CDR3 spans 16 amino acids. The CDR3 sequence: CASSLEASGSTDTQYF. CDR3 nucleotides: TGTGCCAGCAGCTTGGAAGCTAGCGGGAGCACAGATACGCAGTATTTT.

The chain combines TRBV30 with TRBJ2-1, with unresolved D. With 0 bases removed from V and 2 bases from J, the gap between germline ends came to 8 bases. This CDR3 contains 14 residues. CDR1 and CDR2 from the germline V gene are GTSNPN and SVGIG (reference sequence). The CDR3 coding sequence is TGTGCCTGGAGTGTAATACGTCCCTACAATGAGCAGTTCTTC. Protein product: CAWSVIRPYNEQFF.

This rearrangement joins TRBV4-3 to TRBJ1-1; tentatively, D is TRBD1 (5 bases). The length of the CDR3 is 14 residues. V gave up 7 bases and J gave up 2 bases, with 14 bases separating them. Germline CDR1 LGHNA, CDR2 YSLEER. Here the CDR3 reads CASTSGGLNTEAFF. As DNA, the CDR3 is TGCGCCAGCACATCCGGGGGTCTTAACACTGAAGCTTTCTTT.

The V gene is TRBV5-1, the J gene TRBJ1-1; D remains unclear. The V and J ends lost 1 base and 7 bases respectively, with 17 bases between them. CDR3 length: 15 amino acids. Looked up from germline, CDR1 is SGHRS and CDR2 is YFSETQ. The CDR3 here is CASSLRPSVSHEAFF. In nucleotides, the CDR3 is TGCGCCAGCAGCTTGAGGCCCTCCGTATCGCATGAAGCTTTCTTT.

The chain joins TRBV27 to TRBJ2-1; 12 bases map to TRBD2. The ends lost 5 bases at V and 9 bases at J; junction bases unmatched: 8. Germline CDR1 MNHEY, CDR2 SMNVEV (reference sequence). This CDR3 contains 15 residues. The CDR3 DNA reads as TGTGCCAGCAGTCCTTCTAGCGGGGGGGCCTCTGAGCAGTTCTTC. The encoded protein is CASSPSSGGASEQFF.

The chain couples TRBV15 to TRBJ1-4; 11 nucleotides match TRBD1. J gave up 8 bases and V 5 bases, and 7 bases lay outside the gene matches. This CDR3 spans 15 amino acids. The germline V gene encodes CDR1 LNHNV and CDR2 YYDKDF (reference sequence). CDR3 region: CATSQTRTGGEKLFF. The DNA of the CDR3 is TGTGCCACCAGCCAAACAAGGACAGGGGGCGAAAAACTGTTTTTT.

The chain employs TRBV30 and TRBJ1-1; 9 positions agree with TRBD1. Losses at the gene ends were 4 bases for V and 5 bases for J; bases not matched to a gene: 8. This CDR3 has 14 residues. The germline V gene has CDR1 GTSNPN and CDR2 SVGIG (reference sequence). CDR3 region: CAWTPGTGSTEAFF. CDR3 sequence (DNA): TGTGCCTGGACCCCCGGGACAGGGTCGACTGAAGCTTTCTTT. Variable domain in full (rest from reference TRBV30 and TRBJ1-1): SQTIHQWPATLVQPVGSPLSLECTVEGTSNPNLYWYRQAAGRGLQLLFYSVGIGQISSEVPQNLSASRPQDRQFILSSKKLLLSDSGFYLCAWTPGTGSTEAFFGQGTRLTVV.

This clone was counted only a few times. This same CDR3 is encoded by further DNA sequences in the sample. The chain has TRBV7-3 and TRBJ2-1; no clear D. V lost 2 bases and J 7 bases, leaving 6 bases between the germline ends. This CDR3 is built from 12 residues. Per germline, CDR1 SGHTA and CDR2 FQGTGA. The chain's CDR3 is CASSLGSNEQFF. In DNA, the CDR3 is TGTGCCAGCAGCTTAGGATCGAATGAGCAGTTCTTC. The full variable domain, with the rest looked up from reference TRBV7-3 and TRBJ2-1, is GAGVSQTPSNKVTEKGKYVELRCDPISGHTALYWYRQSLGQGPEFLIYFQGTGAADDSGLPNDRFFAVRPEGSVSTLKIQRTERGDSAVYLCASSLGSNEQFFGPGTRLTVL.

V and J are TRBV20-1 and TRBJ2-1; no firm D call. Germline V CDR1 and CDR2: DFQATT, SNEGSKA (reference sequence). V was clipped by 1 base and J by 10 bases, with 8 bases between them. This CDR3 has 11 residues. This CDR3 is CSARVSLEQFF. CDR3 DNA sequence: TGCAGTGCTAGAGTGAGTTTGGAGCAGTTCTTC.

This chain uses TRBV7-8 with TRBJ1-5; 7 bases map to TRBD1. Germline assignment: CDR1 SGHVS and CDR2 FQNEAQ. V lost 0 bases and J lost 8; bases outside the gene matches: 7. The CDR3 is 15 amino acids. CDR3 nucleotides: TGTGCCAGCAGCTTAGCGCCCCCCGACAGGGAGCCCCAGCATTTT. Residues: CASSLAPPDREPQHF.

The chain uses TRBV29-1 and TRBJ2-1, with D uncertain. Trimming took off 4 bases at V and 3 bases at J, with 13 bases between the two ends. Germline CDR1 and CDR2: SQVTM and ANQGSEA. The CDR3 consists of 14 residues. For the CDR3, the DNA is TGCAGCGTTGTGGACCACTTCATCTACAATGAGCAGTTCTTC. Protein sequence: CSVVDHFIYNEQFF.